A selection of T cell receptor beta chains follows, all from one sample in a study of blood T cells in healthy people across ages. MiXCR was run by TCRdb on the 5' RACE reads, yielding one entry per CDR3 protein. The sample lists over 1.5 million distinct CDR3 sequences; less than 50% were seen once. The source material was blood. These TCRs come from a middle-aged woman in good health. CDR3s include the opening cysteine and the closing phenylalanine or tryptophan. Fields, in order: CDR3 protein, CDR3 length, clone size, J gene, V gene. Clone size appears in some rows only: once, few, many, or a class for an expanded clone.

CASSFGAGGSYNEQFF | 16 | NA | TRBJ2-1 | TRBV27
CANSPSRDFPAQYF | 14 | NA | TRBJ2-7 | TRBV28
CASSSWGSMGETQYF | 15 | NA | TRBJ2-5 | TRBV6-5
CASRLTGGGQPQHF | 14 | NA | TRBJ1-5 | TRBV6-6
CSARAGAGNYGYTF | 14 | NA | TRBJ1-2 | TRBV20-1
CASSIPTSGYISYNEQFF | 18 | NA | TRBJ2-1 | TRBV19
CASSMGWLREGQYF | 14 | NA | TRBJ2-7 | TRBV19
CASSLGLAPGSGYTF | 15 | few | TRBJ1-2 | TRBV13
CASSLERVSSGNEQFF | 16 | NA | TRBJ2-1 | TRBV5-1
CASSWGGTGSSYNEQYF | 17 | NA | NA | TRBV5-1
CSVEGDRESYNEQFF | 15 | few | TRBJ2-1 | TRBV29-1
CASSYEGGEQFF | 12 | few | TRBJ2-1 | TRBV6-2/TRBV6-3
CASSILRDSDSGANVLTF | 18 | NA | TRBJ2-6 | TRBV5-1
CASSEAHFRGLKNTEAFF | 18 | NA | TRBJ1-1 | TRBV6-1
CSAGTGGIIYEQYF | 14 | NA | TRBJ2-7 | TRBV20-1
CASSPQGGSSYNEQYF | 16 | once | NA | TRBV5-5
CSERTSTSNEQYF | 13 | NA | TRBJ2-5 | TRBV20-1